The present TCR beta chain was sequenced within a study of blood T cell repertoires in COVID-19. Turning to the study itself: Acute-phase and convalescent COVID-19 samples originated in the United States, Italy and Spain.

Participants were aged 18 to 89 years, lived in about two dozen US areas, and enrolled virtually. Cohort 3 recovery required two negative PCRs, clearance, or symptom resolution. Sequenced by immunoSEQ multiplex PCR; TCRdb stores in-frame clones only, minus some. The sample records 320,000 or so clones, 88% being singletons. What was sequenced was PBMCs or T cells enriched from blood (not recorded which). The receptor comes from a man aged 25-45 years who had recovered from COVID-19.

CDR3 DNA: TGTGCCAATACAGCCATTTTGGACAGGGGGCTGGACGAGCAGTACTTC. Protein product: CANTAILDRGLDEQYF. The chain links TRBV19 to TRBJ2-7; 11 bases line up with TRBD1. The CDR3 is 16 amino acids. CDR1 LNHDA and CDR2 SQIVND come from the germline V gene (reference sequence). After removal of 10 bases from V and 5 bases from J, the junction contained 16 bases not matched to a gene.